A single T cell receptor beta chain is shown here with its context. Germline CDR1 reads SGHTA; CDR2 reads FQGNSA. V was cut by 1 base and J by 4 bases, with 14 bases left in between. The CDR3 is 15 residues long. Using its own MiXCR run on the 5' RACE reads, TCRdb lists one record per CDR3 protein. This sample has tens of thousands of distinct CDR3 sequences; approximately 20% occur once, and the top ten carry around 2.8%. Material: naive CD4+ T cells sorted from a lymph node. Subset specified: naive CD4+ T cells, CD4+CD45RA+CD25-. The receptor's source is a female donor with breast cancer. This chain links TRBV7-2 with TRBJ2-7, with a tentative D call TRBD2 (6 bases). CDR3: CASSLVGSGEYEQYF. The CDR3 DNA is TGTGCCAGCAGCTTAGTCGGATCGGGAGAATACGAGCAGTACTTC.